What follows are 5 T cell receptor beta chains derived from one specimen sequenced in a study of T cell repertoires in cytomegalovirus infection (dated by TCRdb to between 2019 and 2020). Sequencing was performed on an Illumina HiSeq 1500. Through fastp at Q25 and MiXCR, TCRdb rebuilt clones from the public reads, retaining in-frame beta chains. Each CDR3 protein gets just one entry, which takes the most common genes and DNA from the rows behind it. The sample table contains just under 300,000 distinct CDR3 sequences; only one count was recorded for about 9.2% of them. The top ten hold less than 3% of the sample. Sequencing was done on a sample of PBMCs. The receptors here all came from a human donor in good health (CMV status not recorded). Some clones in this sample may be carry-over from other donors' samples.

This clonotype was seen repeatedly, ten times or more. The chain joins TRBV5-5 to TRBJ1-1; 9 positions match TRBD1. V dropped 3 bases and J dropped 3; count of bases not matched to a gene: 6. The CDR3 has 15 amino acids. Germline-derived CDR1 and CDR2 are SGHKS and YYEKEE (reference sequence). The CDR3 region has the DNA TGTGCCAGCAGCTGGGGGACAGGGAGGGACACTGAAGCTTTCTTT. Translated: CASSWGTGRDTEAFF.

Only a few counts were recorded for this clonotype. V usage is TRBV20-1 and J usage is TRBJ1-5; 7 positions agree with TRBD1. CDR1 DFQATT and CDR2 SNEGSKA come from the germline V gene (reference sequence). The CDR3 extends over 15 amino acids. V gave up 0 bases and J gave up 2 bases; unmatched junction bases: 4. In DNA, the CDR3 is TGCAGTGCTAGAGACCCTAGGGGGCGCAATCAGCCCCAGCATTTT. This gives the protein CSARDPRGRNQPQHF.

V and J are TRBV20-1 and TRBJ1-1; 8 bases are shared with TRBD1. The germline gives CDR1 DFQATT, CDR2 SNEGSKA (reference sequence). The CDR3 has 14 amino acids. V gave up 2 bases and J gave up 7 bases; unmatched junction bases: 9. In nucleotides, the CDR3 is TGCAGTGCTAGACCGGACAGGGTAGGCAATGAAGCTTTCTTT. It yields the protein CSARPDRVGNEAFF.

This clonotype is labeled as medium-sized (0.01 to 0.1%). This chain links TRBV7-8 with TRBJ1-1; 8 bases line up with TRBD1. This CDR3 spans 15 amino acids. V shed 4 bases and J 6 bases; nucleotides not matched to a gene: 10. Germline V lookup: CDR1 SGHVS, CDR2 FQNEAQ. CDR3 DNA: TGTGCCAGCAGCTCCAGCCCAGGACAGGGTGCTGAAGCTTTCTTT. It is translated as CASSSSPGQGAEAFF.

This clonotype was counted many times. V usage is TRBV20-1 and J usage is TRBJ1-5, with D possibly TRBD1 on 5 matching bases. Germline V gene sequence: CDR1 DFQATT, CDR2 SNEGSKA (reference sequence). The V end was cut by 5 bases, the J end by 4 bases, with 21 bases between. This CDR3 region has 16 residues. The chain's CDR3 is CSAQPGHQYRNQPQHF. The CDR3 DNA reads as TGCAGTGCTCAGCCTGGACACCAGTACCGAAATCAGCCCCAGCATTTT.